The rows below give T cell receptor beta chains drawn from one sample of a study of blood T cell repertoires in COVID-19. Clones were sequenced by immunoSEQ multiplex PCR, and TCRdb holds only the in-frame ones, with some missing. The sample lists 200,000 to 250,000 clones, around four fifths occurring once. Input material: peripheral blood. The receptors come from a man between 50 and 59 years old with active or convalescent COVID-19. The CDR3 runs from the conserved cysteine through the conserved F or W. D genes are given only for firm matches. The size entry is marked missing in some rows and otherwise reads once, few, many or a size class.

J: TRBJ2-3; size: -; D: -; V: TRBV3-1/TRBV3-2; length: 15; DNA: TGTGCCAGCAGCCAAGCCTATGCTAGCACAGATACGCAGTATTTT; CDR3: CASSQAYASTDTQYF
J: TRBJ2-7; size: once; D: -; V: TRBV7-9; length: 13; DNA: TGTGCCAGCAGCTGGGGTGACTCGGACAAGCAGTACTTC; CDR3: CASSWGDSDKQYF
J: TRBJ2-2; size: -; D: TRBD1; V: TRBV5-8; length: 17; DNA: TGTGCCAGCAGCCTGCCCCGGGACAGGGCGAACACCGGGGAGCTGTTTTTT; CDR3: CASSLPRDRANTGELFF
J: TRBJ2-7; size: -; D: TRBD1; V: TRBV28; length: 17; DNA: TGTGCCAGCAGTTTTCGTAGGACCGGGACAGGGTACTACGAGCAGTACTTC; CDR3: CASSFRRTGTGYYEQYF
J: TRBJ1-1; size: -; D: -; V: TRBV19; length: 14; DNA: TGTGCCAGAGACTTCAGGGACATGAACACTGAAGCTTTCTTT; CDR3: CARDFRDMNTEAFF
J: TRBJ2-7; size: -; D: TRBD1; V: TRBV7-6; length: 14; DNA: TGTGCCAGCAGCCTCGGGACAGGGGCCTACGAGCAGTACTTC; CDR3: CASSLGTGAYEQYF
J: TRBJ1-1; size: -; D: TRBD1; V: TRBV4-1; length: 14; DNA: TGCGCCAGCAGCCCTCAGGGGGCGCGGACTGAAGCTTTCTTT; CDR3: CASSPQGARTEAFF
J: TRBJ2-7; size: -; D: -; V: TRBV19; length: 14; DNA: TGTGCCAGTAGTATAATGACGGACACCTACGAGCAGTACTTC; CDR3: CASSIMTDTYEQYF
J: TRBJ2-3; size: -; D: -; V: TRBV11-2; length: 14; DNA: TGTGCCAGCAGCTTACTTACTAGCACAGATACGCAGTATTTT; CDR3: CASSLLTSTDTQYF
J: TRBJ1-2; size: once; D: TRBD1; V: TRBV15; length: 15; DNA: TGTGCCACCAGCAGAGATATCGCAGGGGGCCGTGGCTACACCTTC; CDR3: CATSRDIAGGRGYTF
J: TRBJ2-7; size: -; D: -; V: TRBV19; length: 12; DNA: TGTGCCAGTAGGGGCATACACTACGAGCAGTACTTC; CDR3: CASRGIHYEQYF
J: TRBJ2-7; size: -; D: -; V: TRBV9; length: 15; DNA: TGTGCCAGCAGCTTAGGAGGGCGGTTCTCCTACGAGCAGTACTTC; CDR3: CASSLGGRFSYEQYF
J: TRBJ2-2; size: -; D: -; V: TRBV5-1; length: 15; DNA: TGCGCCAGCAGCTTGCTAGGAGAGAACACCGGGGAGCTGTTTTTT; CDR3: CASSLLGENTGELFF
J: TRBJ1-2; size: -; D: -; V: TRBV27; length: 15; DNA: TGTGCCAGCAGTCCTGCAGGGACACATAACTATGGCTACACCTTC; CDR3: CASSPAGTHNYGYTF
J: TRBJ2-3; size: -; D: TRBD2; V: TRBV7-9; length: 18; DNA: TGTGCCAGCAGCTCATCAGAAGGGACTAGCGGGGTTCAAGATACGCAGTATTTT; CDR3: CASSSSEGTSGVQDTQYF
J: TRBJ1-2; size: -; D: -; V: TRBV24-1; length: 13; DNA: TGTGCCACCAGTGAGCGGGGCTCGCATGGCTACACCTTC; CDR3: CATSERGSHGYTF
J: TRBJ1-5; size: few; D: -; V: TRBV4-1; length: 15; DNA: TGCGCCAGCAGTCAACAGGAATATAGCAATCAGCCCCAGCATTTT; CDR3: CASSQQEYSNQPQHF
J: TRBJ1-2; size: -; D: TRBD1; V: TRBV27; length: 14; DNA: TGTGCCAGCAGCCTAAACCAGGGGGCTGGTGGCTACACCTTC; CDR3: CASSLNQGAGGYTF
J: TRBJ2-5; size: -; D: TRBD1; V: TRBV24-1; length: 15; DNA: TGTGCCACCAGTGATTCCGGACAGGGAAAAGAGACCCAGTACTTC; CDR3: CATSDSGQGKETQYF
J: TRBJ2-3; size: -; D: TRBD1; V: TRBV7-6; length: 16; DNA: TGTGCCAGCAGCTTAGCGGGACAGGGAACAACAGATACGCAGTATTTT; CDR3: CASSLAGQGTTDTQYF
J: TRBJ2-1; size: once; D: -; V: TRBV19; length: 15; DNA: TGTGCCAGTAGGGAAACTAGGCCGTGGAGTAATGAGCAGTTCTTC; CDR3: CASRETRPWSNEQFF
J: TRBJ2-2; size: once; D: TRBD2; V: TRBV11-2; length: 15; DNA: TGTGCCAGCAGCTTAGCTCGACTAGCTTCCGGGGAGCTGTTTTTT; CDR3: CASSLARLASGELFF
J: TRBJ2-3; size: -; D: TRBD2; V: TRBV18; length: 14; DNA: TGTGCCAGCTCACCCGGGGGGGGCACAGATACGCAGTATTTT; CDR3: CASSPGGGTDTQYF
J: TRBJ2-1; size: -; D: TRBD1; V: TRBV24-1; length: 12; DNA: TGTGCCACCGGAACGACAGGGTTTGGGCAGTTCTTC; CDR3: CATGTTGFGQFF
J: TRBJ1-2; size: once; D: -; V: TRBV7-2; length: 15; DNA: TGTGCCAGCAGCTTAGAACGGCAGGGGAGTCGTGGCTACACCTTC; CDR3: CASSLERQGSRGYTF
J: TRBJ2-1; size: -; D: -; V: TRBV29-1; length: 14; DNA: TGCAGCGTTGAGTTAGTCTTTACCTACAATGAGCAGTTCTTC; CDR3: CSVELVFTYNEQFF
J: TRBJ1-1; size: -; D: -; V: TRBV27; length: 14; DNA: TGTGCCAGCAGTTTAATTCCTTCGAACACTGAAGCTTTCTTT; CDR3: CASSLIPSNTEAFF
J: TRBJ2-7; size: -; D: TRBD2; V: TRBV5-6; length: 19; DNA: TGTGCCAGCAGCCTAACCGGACTAGCGGGAAAAGATGGTTCCTACGAGCAGTACTTC; CDR3: CASSLTGLAGKDGSYEQYF
J: TRBJ1-1; size: -; D: -; V: TRBV5-1; length: 15; DNA: TGCGCCAGCAGCTTCTTGACGGCGGTGAACACTGAAGCTTTCTTT; CDR3: CASSFLTAVNTEAFF
J: TRBJ1-1; size: -; D: -; V: TRBV28; length: 13; DNA: TGTGCCAGCAGTTTACAGTCGAGGACTGAAGCTTTCTTT; CDR3: CASSLQSRTEAFF
J: TRBJ2-1; size: -; D: TRBD2; V: TRBV7-9; length: 16; DNA: TGTGCCAGCAGCTTAGCCAAGCGGGAGATAGTGCATGAGCAGTTCTTC; CDR3: CASSLAKREIVHEQFF
J: TRBJ2-1; size: -; D: -; V: TRBV5-6; length: 11; DNA: TGTGCCAGCAGCTTAGGAGGTGAGCAGTTCTTC; CDR3: CASSLGGEQFF
J: TRBJ1-3; size: -; D: TRBD1; V: TRBV28; length: 16; DNA: TGTGCCAGCAGTTCCCCCGGGACAGTGGGCGGAAACACCATATATTTT; CDR3: CASSSPGTVGGNTIYF
J: TRBJ1-1; size: -; D: -; V: TRBV9; length: 15; DNA: TGTGCCAGCAGCGCTATGGGAGGCGGGAACTCTGAAGCTTTCTTT; CDR3: CASSAMGGGNSEAFF
J: TRBJ2-1; size: few; D: -; V: TRBV20-1; length: 15; DNA: TGCAGTGCTAGTGGGGGCAGTGGGGTGGTCCATGAGCAGTTCTTC; CDR3: CSASGGSGVVHEQFF
J: TRBJ1-1; size: few; D: -; V: TRBV6-5; length: 15; DNA: TGTGCCAGCAGTTACTCGGTTCTCGCGGGGACTGAAGCTTTCTTT; CDR3: CASSYSVLAGTEAFF
J: TRBJ2-7; size: -; D: TRBD2; V: TRBV9; length: 17; DNA: TGTGCCAGCAGCGTCGCTAGCGGGAGGGCCCCCCTTTACGAGCAGTACTTC; CDR3: CASSVASGRAPLYEQYF
J: TRBJ2-7; size: -; D: -; V: TRBV6-6; length: 14; DNA: TGTGCCAGCAGTTACAAAGGGGACTCCTACGAGCAGTACTTC; CDR3: CASSYKGDSYEQYF
J: TRBJ1-5; size: -; D: TRBD1; V: TRBV14; length: 18; DNA: TGTGCCAGCAGCCAGAGAGGGACAGGGGGAAATAGCAATCAGCCCCAGCATTTT; CDR3: CASSQRGTGGNSNQPQHF
J: TRBJ2-7; size: -; D: TRBD1; V: TRBV19; length: 15; DNA: TGTGCCAGTAGCTCGGGACAGGGGAGTGGATACGAGCAGTACTTC; CDR3: CASSSGQGSGYEQYF
J: TRBJ2-7; size: -; D: -; V: TRBV6-5; length: 12; DNA: TGTGCCAGCGAGGACTTCTCCTACGAGCAGTACTTC; CDR3: CASEDFSYEQYF
J: TRBJ2-7; size: -; D: -; V: TRBV27; length: 13; DNA: TGTGCCAGCGGAGGGGATACCAACTACGAGCAGTACTTC; CDR3: CASGGDTNYEQYF
J: TRBJ2-3; size: -; D: TRBD2; V: TRBV5-4; length: 16; DNA: TGTGCCAGCAGCTTGGGGGCGGCGGGAGGGGCAGATACGCAGTATTTT; CDR3: CASSLGAAGGADTQYF
J: TRBJ2-7; size: -; D: -; V: TRBV27; length: 17; DNA: TGTGCCAGCAGTCCTGACCCAGCGGGCCCCCCCTCCTACGAGCAGTACTTC; CDR3: CASSPDPAGPPSYEQYF
J: TRBJ2-1; size: -; D: -; V: TRBV3-1/TRBV3-2; length: 14; DNA: TGTGCCAGCAGCCAAGGGCTAGGCTTCAATGAGCAGTTCTTC; CDR3: CASSQGLGFNEQFF
J: TRBJ1-1; size: -; D: -; V: TRBV7-8; length: 13; DNA: TGTGCCAGCAGCTTAGTGGCCAACACTGAAGCTTTCTTT; CDR3: CASSLVANTEAFF
J: TRBJ2-3; size: few; D: TRBD2; V: TRBV18; length: 15; DNA: TGTGCCAGCTCAGGACTAGGAGGAAGCACAGATACGCAGTATTTT; CDR3: CASSGLGGSTDTQYF